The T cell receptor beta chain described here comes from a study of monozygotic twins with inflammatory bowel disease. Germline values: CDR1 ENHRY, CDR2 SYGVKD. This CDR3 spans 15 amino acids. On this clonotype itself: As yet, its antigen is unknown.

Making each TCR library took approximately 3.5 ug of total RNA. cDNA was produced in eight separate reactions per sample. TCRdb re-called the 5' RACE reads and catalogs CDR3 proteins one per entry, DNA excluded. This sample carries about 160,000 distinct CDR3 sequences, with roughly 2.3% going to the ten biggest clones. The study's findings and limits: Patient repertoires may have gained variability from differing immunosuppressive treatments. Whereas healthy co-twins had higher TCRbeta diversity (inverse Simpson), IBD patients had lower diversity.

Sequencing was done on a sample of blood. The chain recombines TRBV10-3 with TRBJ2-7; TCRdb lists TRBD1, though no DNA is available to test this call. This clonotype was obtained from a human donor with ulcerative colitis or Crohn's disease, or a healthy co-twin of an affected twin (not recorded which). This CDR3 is CAISESEDRSYEQYF.